The clone carrying this T cell receptor (beta chain) was seen only a few times. What it recognizes is unknown. Tagging with unique molecular identifiers was a feature of the TCR beta cDNA libraries. TCRdb re-called the PCR reads with MiXCR, one entry per CDR3 protein. Of fewer than 850,000 distinct CDR3 sequences detected, less than 35% appear once; the ten largest clones hold roughly 0.53%. Trimming removed 0 bases from V and 6 bases from J, with 18 bases in between. CDR1 and CDR2 (germline): DFQATT, SNEGSKA (reference sequence). The CDR3 runs 16 residues. This entry comes from a study of post-analysis software for immune sequencing data. Study-level results: Roughly five TRBV segments appeared more often in patients than in controls, and TRBV5-6, TRBV5-1 and TRBV20-1 were among these.

Sequencing used blood. The rearrangement links TRBV20-1 to TRBJ2-1; D may be TRBD1 or TRBD2 (6 bases each). The receptor was isolated from a girl between 5 and 17 years old with multiple sclerosis. The CDR3 loop reads CSARDLRIGGGNEQFF. CDR3 sequence (DNA): TGCAGTGCTAGAGATCTCCGCATAGGAGGGGGCAATGAGCAGTTCTTC.